The T cell receptor beta chain described here comes from a study of T cell responses to AZD1222 COVID-19 vaccine. The CDR3 covers 13 residues. Trimming shortened V by 4 bases and J by 7 bases, and 13 bases separated the two germline ends. From germline, CDR1 is MNHEY and CDR2 SVGAGI. Findings and caveats of the study: Two doses of AZD1222 preceded a rise in Spike-specific TCR breadth and depth.

Concerning this clone: The antigen remains undetermined.

Repertoires were generated with immunoSEQ multiplex PCR, while TCRdb's copy carries only in-frame clones and drops some. This table has over 110,000 clones, roughly nine tenths appearing once. The material was peripheral blood, obtained 28 days after the second AZD1222 dose. The chain has TRBV6-5 and TRBJ1-2, with D tentatively TRBD1 (6 bases). The source of this sequence is an adult who received the AZD1222 COVID-19 vaccine. The CDR3 sequence is CASSSTGSPGYTF. The CDR3 nucleotides are TGTGCCAGCAGTTCTACAGGGTCTCCTGGCTACACCTTC.